This TCR beta chain comes out of a study of molecular identifiers for immune sequencing clone quantification. The CDR3 has 15 amino acids. TCRdb processed the PCR reads anew with MiXCR; each CDR3 protein has one entry. The table lists about 320,000 distinct CDR3 sequences, about a fifth of them singletons. Naive CD8 T cells, phenotype CD8+CD4-CCR7+CD45RA+, were sorted. For this clonotype: One base away lies a much larger clone, so this may be a sequencing read error.

Sequenced input: naive CD8+ T cells from blood, with Jurkat cell RNA spiked in. As for subset: FACS-sorted CD8+CD4-CCR7+CD45RA+ naive T cells. The V and J genes are TRBV12-3 or TRBV12-4 and TRBJ2-3, with D uncertain. The receptor comes from a human donor in good health. Some libraries in this study had Jurkat cell RNA spiked in. CDR3 DNA sequence: TGTGTCAGCAGTTTTGGTGTGGAAGCTATAGATACGCAGTATTTT. Its protein product is CVSSFGVEAIDTQYF.